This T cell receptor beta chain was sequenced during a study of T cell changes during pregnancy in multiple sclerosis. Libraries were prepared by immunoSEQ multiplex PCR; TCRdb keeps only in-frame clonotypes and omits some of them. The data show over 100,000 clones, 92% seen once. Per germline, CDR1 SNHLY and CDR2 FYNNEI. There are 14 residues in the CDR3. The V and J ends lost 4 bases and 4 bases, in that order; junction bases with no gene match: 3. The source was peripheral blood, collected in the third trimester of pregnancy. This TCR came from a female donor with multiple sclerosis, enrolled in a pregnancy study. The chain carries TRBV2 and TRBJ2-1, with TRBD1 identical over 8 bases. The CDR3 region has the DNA TGTGCCAGCAGTGGGGACAGGTCTTACAATGAGCAGTTCTTC. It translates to CASSGDRSYNEQFF.